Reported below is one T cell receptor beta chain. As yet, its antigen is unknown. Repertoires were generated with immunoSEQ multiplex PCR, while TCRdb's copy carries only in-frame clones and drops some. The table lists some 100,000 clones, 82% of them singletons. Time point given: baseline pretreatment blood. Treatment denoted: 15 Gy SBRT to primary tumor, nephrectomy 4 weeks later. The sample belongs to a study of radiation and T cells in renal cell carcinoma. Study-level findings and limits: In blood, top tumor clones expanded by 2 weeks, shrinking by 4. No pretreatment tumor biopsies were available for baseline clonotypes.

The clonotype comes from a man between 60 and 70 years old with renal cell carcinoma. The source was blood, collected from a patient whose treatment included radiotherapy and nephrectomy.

CDR3 region: CASSQGPESDYGYTF. The CDR3 coding sequence is TGTGCCAGCAGCCAAGGCCCGGAGTCGGACTATGGCTACACCTTC. The V gene is TRBV4-2, the J gene TRBJ1-2; unclear D gene. Germline V gene data show CDR1 as LGHNA and CDR2 as YNFKEQ. The CDR3 loop spans 15 amino acids. Trimming removed 1 base from V and 3 bases from J, with 12 bases in between.